This T cell receptor (beta chain) was documented in a study of blood T cell repertoires in COVID-19. The study drew participants aged about 18 to 90 years from some 24 US areas. Donors in Cohort 3 who had recovered were those with two negative PCRs, healthcare professional clearance, or resolution of their symptoms. The repertoire was sequenced with immunoSEQ multiplex PCR; TCRdb's copy has only in-frame clones and lacks some. The data contain about 480,000 clones, approximately 87% of them seen just once; the ten biggest clones take up 1.5% to 2%. The sequencing input was PBMCs or T cells enriched from blood (not recorded which). This receptor was taken from a woman aged 40 to 49 who had recovered from COVID-19.

The CDR3 loop reads CAIQPIPGTGWTDTQYF. CDR3 in DNA: TGTGCCATCCAACCGATACCCGGGACAGGGTGGACAGATACGCAGTATTTT. The V and J genes are TRBV24-1 and TRBJ2-3; 9 bases align to TRBD1. This CDR3 is built from 17 residues. The germline V gene has CDR1 KGHDR and CDR2 SFDVKD. Trimming took 11 bases from V and 3 from J; bases not matched to a gene: 17.